The 25 T cell receptor beta chains listed next were all sequenced from one sample in a study of blood T cell repertoires in COVID-19. The method was immunoSEQ multiplex PCR; TCRdb's version includes in-frame clones alone and lacks a portion of them. The top ten hold more than 10% of the sample, which has 69,000 or so clones, under 85% seen once. The sequencing input was peripheral blood. These receptor sequences come from a man aged 45-65 years with COVID-19, enrolled during active disease.

This clone has a handful of counts. The chain carries TRBV19 and TRBJ2-2; possible D gene TRBD2, 5 bases. Germline V gene data show CDR1 as LNHDA and CDR2 as SQIVND (reference sequence). The CDR3 covers 10 residues. The germline V and J ends were trimmed by 8 bases and 8 bases, with 6 bases remaining between them. The CDR3 DNA sequence: TGTGCCAGTGGGAGTGGGGAGCTGTTTTTT. Encoded protein: CASGSGELFF.

This clone was found a few times. The gene calls are TRBV6-2 or TRBV6-3 and TRBJ2-7, with a tentative D call TRBD1 (5 bases). Germline V gives CDR1 MNHEY, CDR2 SVGEGT. The CDR3 extends over 17 amino acids. Trimming took 2 bases from V and 2 from J, leaving 19 bases between them. The CDR3 protein is CASSYILQAPYPYEQYF. CDR3 nucleotides: TGTGCCAGCAGTTACATTCTACAGGCCCCCTATCCCTACGAGCAGTACTTC.

CDR3 sequence (DNA): TGTGCCATCAGGACCGCGGACAGGTCCAATTCACCCCTCCACTTT. It specifies CAIRTADRSNSPLHF. The V call is TRBV10-3, the J call TRBJ1-6, with 7 nucleotides matching TRBD1. Trimming at V came to 6 bases and at J to 7 bases, leaving 9 bases not matched to a gene. This CDR3 contains 15 residues. Germline assignment: CDR1 ENHRY and CDR2 SYGVKD.

This chain connects TRBV29-1 to TRBJ2-1, with 10 bases lining up with TRBD2. Losses at the gene ends were 2 bases for V and 10 bases for J; bases not matched to a gene: 14. Germline CDR1 SQVTM, CDR2 ANQGSEA. The CDR3 is made up of 16 amino acids. The CDR3 DNA is TGCAGCGTTGAAATTTGGCCTGCTAGCGGGGGAGGCGAGCAGTTCTTC. Amino acid sequence: CSVEIWPASGGGEQFF.

The rearrangement links TRBV6-2 or TRBV6-3 to TRBJ2-5, with D unclear. CDR3 size: 14 residues. The V end lost 5 bases, the J end lost 5 bases, and 15 bases lay between the germline ends. The germline gives CDR1 MNHEY, CDR2 SVGEGT. The CDR3 is CASSLPGQVETQYF. DNA for the CDR3: TGTGCCAGCAGTCTTCCGGGTCAAGTGGAGACCCAGTACTTC.

The V and J genes are TRBV10-3 and TRBJ1-2; 8 nucleotides match TRBD1. Germline V lookup: CDR1 ENHRY, CDR2 SYGVKD. After removal of 5 bases from V and 6 bases from J, the junction contained 5 bases not matched to a gene. The CDR3 spans 13 residues. CDR3 nucleotides: TGTGCCATCAGTCCGGGACAGGTCGATGGCTACACCTTC. It encodes CAISPGQVDGYTF.

V and J are TRBV5-4 and TRBJ1-2; TRBD1 might be the D (6 bases). Germline-derived CDR1 and CDR2 are SGHNT and YYREEE (reference sequence). The CDR3 is 14 amino acids. V was clipped by 2 bases and J by 5 bases, with 13 bases between them. The CDR3 sequence is CASSFRAGDYGYTF. DNA for the CDR3: TGTGCCAGCAGCTTTCGGGCAGGGGATTATGGCTACACCTTC.

The chain is built from TRBV3-1 (or the pseudogene TRBV3-2) and TRBJ1-3; D is uncertain. V was pared by 0 bases and J by 4 bases, with 10 bases between. Germline CDR1 reads LGHDT; CDR2 reads YNNKEL (reference sequence). This CDR3 is built from 15 residues. DNA of the CDR3: TGTGCCAGCAGCCAAGATTTTTTATCGGGAAACACCATATATTTT. This sequence encodes CASSQDFLSGNTIYF.

V is TRBV18 and J is TRBJ2-2; D remains ambiguous. CDR1 and CDR2 from the germline V gene are KGHSH and LQKENI. CDR3 length: 15 amino acids. The germline V and J ends were trimmed by 3 bases and 3 bases, with 11 bases remaining between them. The CDR3 reads CASSPQDMHTGELFF. The DNA of the CDR3 is TGTGCCAGCTCACCTCAAGACATGCACACCGGGGAGCTGTTTTTT.

J is TRBJ2-1 and V is TRBV19, with D uncertain. Germline V lookup: CDR1 LNHDA, CDR2 SQIVND (reference sequence). This CDR3 comprises 13 residues. V gave up 4 bases and J gave up 7 bases, with 11 bases separating them. The CDR3 region is CASSTQQRNEQFF. The CDR3 nucleotides read TGTGCCAGTAGTACCCAACAAAGAAATGAGCAGTTCTTC. Using reference TRBV19 and TRBJ2-1 for the parts outside the CDR3, the full variable domain is DGGITQSPKYLFRKEGQNVTLSCEQNLNHDAMYWYRQDPGQGLRLIYYSQIVNDFQKGDIAEGYSVSREKKESFPLTVTSAQKNPTAFYLCASSTQQRNEQFFGPGTRLTVL.

V is TRBV5-1 and J is TRBJ2-7; 8 bases fit TRBD2. V was pared by 4 bases and J by 2 bases, with 11 bases of the junction left unmatched. The CDR3 extends over 16 amino acids. CDR1 and CDR2 from the germline V gene are SGHRS and YFSETQ. The CDR3 spells CASSVSLAGGAYEQYF. CDR3 in DNA: TGCGCCAGCAGCGTCTCACTGGCGGGGGGTGCCTACGAGCAGTACTTC.

This chain joins TRBV6-2 or TRBV6-3 and TRBJ2-2, with 13 bases identical to TRBD2. The CDR3 covers 18 residues. The V segment lost 4 bases and the J segment 0 bases; nucleotides outside the gene matches: 5. CDR1 is MNHEY, CDR2 SVGEGT, per germline. The chain's CDR3 is CASSSRTSGGPNTGELFF. CDR3 in DNA: TGTGCCAGCAGTTCCCGGACTAGCGGGGGTCCGAACACCGGGGAGCTGTTTTTT.

The V and J genes are TRBV7-3 and TRBJ2-2, with TRBD2 as a possible D gene (6 bases). V shed 5 bases and J shed 3 bases, with 16 bases lying between them. CDR1 is SGHTA and CDR2 is FQGTGA in the germline V gene. CDR3 length: 16 amino acids. The CDR3 coding sequence is TGTGCCAGCAGCCCGCGGGGTGGTAGGGACACCGGGGAGCTGTTTTTT. Amino acid sequence: CASSPRGGRDTGELFF.

This sequence joins TRBV5-1 and TRBJ2-1, with TRBD1 matching 7 bases. The CDR3 is 16 residues long. Per the germline V gene, CDR1 is SGHRS and CDR2 is YFSETQ. The V segment lost 4 bases and the J segment 0 bases; nucleotides outside the gene matches: 7. CDR3 nucleotides: TGCGCCAGCAGCGTGGGACAGACCAGCTCCTACAATGAGCAGTTCTTC. It encodes CASSVGQTSSYNEQFF.

V usage is TRBV10-3 and J usage is TRBJ1-5, with D unclear. CDR1 is ENHRY, CDR2 SYGVKD, per germline. V shed 4 bases and J shed 4 bases, with 8 bases lying between them. The CDR3 has 13 amino acids. As DNA, the CDR3 is TGTGCCATCAGTGGGACTGGAAATCAGCCCCAGCATTTT. It translates to CAISGTGNQPQHF.

In this sample, this clone turned up a few times. The chain links TRBV4-1 to TRBJ1-2; 8 nucleotides line up with TRBD1. The length of the CDR3 is 13 residues. Per the germline V gene, CDR1 is MGHRA and CDR2 is YSYEKL. V shed 4 bases and J 6 bases; nucleotides not matched to a gene: 4. CDR3 sequence (DNA): TGCGCCAGCAGCCTCCGGACAGGGAATGGCTACACCTTC. It is translated as CASSLRTGNGYTF.

The chain joins TRBV2 to TRBJ2-7; the D is unclear. The germline V gene encodes CDR1 SNHLY and CDR2 FYNNEI. This CDR3 contains 11 residues. The V end lost 8 bases, the J end lost 0 bases, and 5 bases lay between the germline ends. This CDR3 reads CASGPSYEQYF. In nucleotides, the CDR3 is TGTGCCAGCGGGCCCTCCTACGAGCAGTACTTC.

The chain is built from TRBV14 and TRBJ1-1; D unresolved. The CDR3 sequence is 13 residues long. CDR1 is SGHDN and CDR2 is FVKESK in the germline V gene. Deletions cut 3 bases from V and 5 bases from J, with 10 bases between. CDR3 coding DNA: TGTGCCAGCAGCCATCGGGGTTTTACTGAAGCTTTCTTT. It encodes CASSHRGFTEAFF.

The chain is built from TRBV11-2 and TRBJ2-7; D unresolved. V shed 1 base and J shed 6 bases, with 7 bases lying between them. The CDR3 runs to 12 residues. CDR1 is SGHAT and CDR2 is FQNNGV in the germline V gene. The CDR3 DNA sequence: TGTGCCAGCAGCTTAGTCCTAGGCGAGCAGTACTTC. This translates into CASSLVLGEQYF. The full variable domain, its missing parts supplied by reference TRBV11-2 and TRBJ2-7, is EAGVAQSPRYKIIEKRQSVAFWCNPISGHATLYWYQQILGQGPKLLIQFQNNGVVDDSQLPKDRFSAERLKGVDSTLKIQPAKLEDSAVYLCASSLVLGEQYFGPGTRLTVT.

This chain uses TRBV18 with TRBJ2-7, with D unresolved. Trimming shortened V by 3 bases and J by 4 bases, and 10 bases separated the two germline ends. This CDR3 is 13 amino acids long. Germline values: CDR1 KGHSH, CDR2 LQKENI. The CDR3 is CASSPRGQYEQYF. Written as DNA, the CDR3 is TGTGCCAGCTCACCCCGTGGGCAATACGAGCAGTACTTC.

This clone came up once. J is TRBJ2-7 and V is TRBV3-1 (or the pseudogene TRBV3-2); tentatively, D is TRBD2 (5 bases). V lost 4 bases, J lost 7 bases, and 14 bases lay in between. From germline, CDR1 is LGHDT and CDR2 YNNKEL (reference sequence). This CDR3 spans 13 amino acids. The CDR3 bases are TGTGCCAGCAGCCGGACTTCCAGTAGGGAGCAGTACTTC. Encoded protein: CASSRTSSREQYF.

This clone was detected a few times. The rearrangement links TRBV7-9 to TRBJ1-2, with 9 bases fitting TRBD1. The germline CDR1 and CDR2 sequences are SEHNR and FQNEAQ (reference sequence). Losses at the gene ends were 5 bases for V and 3 bases for J; bases not matched to a gene: 4. The CDR3 covers 14 residues. CDR3 loop: CASSTRQGDYGYTF. The CDR3 nucleotides are TGTGCCAGCAGCACAAGACAGGGGGACTATGGCTACACCTTC.

This sequence joins TRBV3-1 (or the pseudogene TRBV3-2) and TRBJ2-1; 7 bases agree with TRBD1. The CDR3 loop spans 13 amino acids. Per the germline V gene, CDR1 is LGHDT and CDR2 is YNNKEL (reference sequence). V lost 1 base to trimming and J lost 7 bases; unmatched junction nucleotides: 1. CDR3 sequence reads: CASSQGQGNEQFF. DNA for the CDR3: TGTGCCAGCAGCCAAGGACAGGGAAATGAGCAGTTCTTC.

The chain is built from TRBV11-2 and TRBJ1-6, with D perhaps matching TRBD1 (5 bases). The CDR3 is 13 amino acids. The germline gives CDR1 SGHAT, CDR2 FQNNGV. Trimming pared 5 bases from V and 13 bases from J, leaving 15 bases between. This CDR3 reads CASSPAGVKPLHF. CDR3 in DNA: TGTGCCAGCAGCCCTGCGGGGGTGAAGCCCCTCCACTTT. The complete variable domain, with remaining parts taken from reference TRBV11-2 and TRBJ1-6, reads EAGVAQSPRYKIIEKRQSVAFWCNPISGHATLYWYQQILGQGPKLLIQFQNNGVVDDSQLPKDRFSAERLKGVDSTLKIQPAKLEDSAVYLCASSPAGVKPLHFGNGTRLTVT.

V is TRBV2 and J is TRBJ2-1; a weak D match, TRBD2 (6 bases). There are 15 residues in the CDR3. V lost 6 bases to trimming and J lost 4 bases, with 16 bases between them. Germline CDR1 reads SNHLY; CDR2 reads FYNNEI. Written as DNA, the CDR3 is TGTGCCAGCAGACGGCCCCGGGGGTCGTACAATGAGCAGTTCTTC. It translates to CASRRPRGSYNEQFF.